These T cell receptor beta chains were read from a single sample in a study of blood T cell repertoires in COVID-19. The table came from immunoSEQ multiplex PCR; TCRdb's copy has only in-frame clones and leaves some out. The sample lists fewer than 200,000 clones, approximately 79% occurring once. Source material: peripheral blood. The receptor source for this set is a woman between 70 and 85 years old with acute or convalescent COVID-19. The CDR3 runs from the conserved cysteine through the conserved F or W. The order of the fields is CDR3 protein, J gene, V gene, clone size. Clone size is given for some rows only: seen once, a few or many times, or a class if the clone is expanded.

CSVAPSGPYEQYF,TRBJ2-7,TRBV29-1,-
CASSFFDRDGYTF,TRBJ1-2,TRBV7-8,once
CASSQGTSGSDEQFF,TRBJ2-1,TRBV3-1/TRBV3-2,-
CASNDDRGGNQPQHF,TRBJ1-5,TRBV19,-
CASGFDSEKLFF,TRBJ1-4,TRBV12-5,-
CATGQGFYNSPLHF,TRBJ1-6,TRBV6-5,-
CASSQAGGNEQFF,TRBJ2-1,TRBV5-4,once
CASSEGLRQMGLRYEQYF,TRBJ2-7,TRBV2,-
CASSLGLAGVSEQFF,TRBJ2-1,TRBV5-1,-
CASSLRGAGYTF,TRBJ1-2,TRBV12-3/TRBV12-4,-
CASSLRRLAGQETQYF,TRBJ2-5,TRBV7-6,many
CASSSGSGSYNEQFF,TRBJ2-1,TRBV5-1,once
CASSQGPLSTDTQYF,TRBJ2-3,TRBV3-1/TRBV3-2,-
CASSLNAGAYEQYF,TRBJ2-7,TRBV6-5,-
CASSGSSAGELFF,TRBJ2-2,TRBV7-9,-
CASSPGRTNTEAFF,TRBJ1-1,TRBV7-8,-
CASRLTSSKQFF,TRBJ2-1,TRBV2,-
CASSWGTGNEQFF,TRBJ2-1,TRBV7-7,-
CASSPRTGGGTEAFF,TRBJ1-1,TRBV7-3,-
CASSQVGLGTGELFF,TRBJ2-2,TRBV4-2,-
CASSIGLGAAGNTIYF,TRBJ1-3,TRBV19,-
CASSQKMPWFGRGLNFSSYEQYF,TRBJ2-7,TRBV3-1/TRBV3-2,-
CASSVGLAGERTDTQYF,TRBJ2-3,TRBV5-1,-
CASSFKPPGEGIEKLFF,TRBJ1-4,TRBV27,once
CASRETGLNANYGYTF,TRBJ1-2,TRBV5-1,-
CASSLEGSGFATSSYEQYF,TRBJ2-7,TRBV5-6,-
CASSRSTGGGYTGNTIYF,TRBJ1-3,TRBV18,-
CASSWGGPQNIQYF,TRBJ2-4,TRBV27,-